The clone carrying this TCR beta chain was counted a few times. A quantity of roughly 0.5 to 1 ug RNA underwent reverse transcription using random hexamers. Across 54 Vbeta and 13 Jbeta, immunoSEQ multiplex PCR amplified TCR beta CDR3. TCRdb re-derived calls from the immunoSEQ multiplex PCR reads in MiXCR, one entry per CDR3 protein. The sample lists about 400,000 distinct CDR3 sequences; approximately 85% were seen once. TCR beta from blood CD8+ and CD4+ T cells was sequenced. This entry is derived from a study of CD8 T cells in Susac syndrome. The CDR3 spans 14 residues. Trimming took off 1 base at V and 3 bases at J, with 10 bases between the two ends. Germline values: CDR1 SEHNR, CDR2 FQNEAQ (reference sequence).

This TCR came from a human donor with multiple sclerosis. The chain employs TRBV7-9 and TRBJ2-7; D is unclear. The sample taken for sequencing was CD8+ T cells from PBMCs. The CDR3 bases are TGTGCCAGCAGCTTAGTCGGTTCCAACTACGAGCAGTACTTC. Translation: CASSLVGSNYEQYF.